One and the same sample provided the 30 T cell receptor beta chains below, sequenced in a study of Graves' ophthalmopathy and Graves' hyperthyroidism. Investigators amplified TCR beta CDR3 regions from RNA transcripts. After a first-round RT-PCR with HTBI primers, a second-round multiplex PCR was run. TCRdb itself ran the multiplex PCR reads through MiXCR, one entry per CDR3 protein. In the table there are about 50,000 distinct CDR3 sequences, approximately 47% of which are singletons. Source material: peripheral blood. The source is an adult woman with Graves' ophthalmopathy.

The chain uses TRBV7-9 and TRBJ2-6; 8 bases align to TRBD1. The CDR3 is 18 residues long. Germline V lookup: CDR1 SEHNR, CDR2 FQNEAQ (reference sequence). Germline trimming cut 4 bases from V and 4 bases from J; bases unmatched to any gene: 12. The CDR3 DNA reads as TGTGCCAGCAGCTCCTGGACAGGGATAGTTGCCGGGGCCAACGTCCTGACTTTC. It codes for CASSSWTGIVAGANVLTF.

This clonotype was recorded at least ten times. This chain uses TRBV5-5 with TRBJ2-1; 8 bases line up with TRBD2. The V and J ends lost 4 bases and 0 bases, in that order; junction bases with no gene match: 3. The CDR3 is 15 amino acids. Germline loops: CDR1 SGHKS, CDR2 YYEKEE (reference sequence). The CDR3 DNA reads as TGTGCCAGCAGCCTTAGCGGGAACTCCTACAATGAGCAGTTCTTC. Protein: CASSLSGNSYNEQFF.

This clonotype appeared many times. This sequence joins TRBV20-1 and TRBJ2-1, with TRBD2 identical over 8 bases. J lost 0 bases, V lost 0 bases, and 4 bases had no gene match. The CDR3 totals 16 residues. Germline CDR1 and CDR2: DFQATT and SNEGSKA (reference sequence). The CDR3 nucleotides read TGCAGTGCTAGAGATCTAGCGGGTAGCTCCTACAATGAGCAGTTCTTC. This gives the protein CSARDLAGSSYNEQFF.

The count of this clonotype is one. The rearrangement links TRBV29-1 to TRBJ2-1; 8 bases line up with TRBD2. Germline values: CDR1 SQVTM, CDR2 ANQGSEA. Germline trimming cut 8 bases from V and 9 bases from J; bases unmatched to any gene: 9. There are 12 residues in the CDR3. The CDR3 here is CSFTGGVSEQFF. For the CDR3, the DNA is TGCAGCTTTACGGGAGGGGTGAGTGAGCAGTTCTTC.

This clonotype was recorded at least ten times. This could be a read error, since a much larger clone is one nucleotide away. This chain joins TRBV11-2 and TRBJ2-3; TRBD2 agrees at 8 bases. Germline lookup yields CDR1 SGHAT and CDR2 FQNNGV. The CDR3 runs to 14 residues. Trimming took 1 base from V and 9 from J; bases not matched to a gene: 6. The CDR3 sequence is CASSLGSRGDTQYF. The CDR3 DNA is TGTGCCAGCAGCTTAGGGTCGCGGGGGGACACGCAGTATTTT.

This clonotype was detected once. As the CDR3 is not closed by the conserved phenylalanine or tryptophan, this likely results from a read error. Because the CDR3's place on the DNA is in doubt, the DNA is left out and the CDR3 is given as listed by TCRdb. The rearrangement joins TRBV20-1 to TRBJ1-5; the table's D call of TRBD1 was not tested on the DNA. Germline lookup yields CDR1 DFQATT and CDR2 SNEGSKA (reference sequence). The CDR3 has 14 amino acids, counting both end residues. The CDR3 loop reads CSANRGGPNQPPHC.

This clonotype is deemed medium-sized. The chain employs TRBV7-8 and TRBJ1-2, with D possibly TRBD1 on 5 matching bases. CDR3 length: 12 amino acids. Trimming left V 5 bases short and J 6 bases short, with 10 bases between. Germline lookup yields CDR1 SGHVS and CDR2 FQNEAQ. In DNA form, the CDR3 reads TGTGCCAGCAGCGCCGACAGCGATGGCTACACCTTC. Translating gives CASSADSDGYTF.

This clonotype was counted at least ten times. Here the CDR3 reads CASSEDRSSYNEQFF. CDR3 bases: TGTGCCAGCAGTGAGGACAGGAGCTCCTACAATGAGCAGTTCTTC. This chain joins TRBV2 and TRBJ2-1, with 7 bases lining up with TRBD1. The CDR3 is made up of 15 amino acids. Unmatched junction bases numbered 2, after V lost 3 bases and J lost 0 bases. CDR1 SNHLY and CDR2 FYNNEI come from the germline V gene.

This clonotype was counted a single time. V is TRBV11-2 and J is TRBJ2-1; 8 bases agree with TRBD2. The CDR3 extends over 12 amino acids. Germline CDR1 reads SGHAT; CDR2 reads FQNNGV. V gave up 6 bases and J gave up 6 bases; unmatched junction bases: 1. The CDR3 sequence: CASSSGINEQFF. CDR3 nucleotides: TGTGCCAGCAGTAGCGGGATCAATGAGCAGTTCTTC.

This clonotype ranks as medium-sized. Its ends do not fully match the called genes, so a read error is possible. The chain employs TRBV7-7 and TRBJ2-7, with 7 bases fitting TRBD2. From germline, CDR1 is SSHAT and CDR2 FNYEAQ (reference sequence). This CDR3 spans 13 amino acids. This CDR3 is CASSRGTTYEQYF. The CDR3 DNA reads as TGTGCTAGCAGCCGCGGGACTACATACGAGCAGTACTTC. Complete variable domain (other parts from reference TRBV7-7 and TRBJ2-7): GAGVSQSPRYKVTKRGQDVTLRCDPISSHATLYWYQQALGQGPEFLTYFNYEAQPDKSGLPSDRFSAERPEGSISTLTIQRTEQRDSAMYRCASSRGTTYEQYFGPGTRLTVT.

The CDR3 DNA reads TGTGCCAGCTCGTCGCGAGGGGGGGCGCAAAACGAGCAGTACTTC. This gives the protein CASSSRGGAQNEQYF. This chain connects TRBV18 to TRBJ2-7, with D perhaps matching TRBD2 (7 bases). Germline V gives CDR1 KGHSH, CDR2 LQKENI. Trimming took off 6 bases at V and 5 bases at J, with 20 bases between the two ends. This CDR3 spans 15 amino acids.

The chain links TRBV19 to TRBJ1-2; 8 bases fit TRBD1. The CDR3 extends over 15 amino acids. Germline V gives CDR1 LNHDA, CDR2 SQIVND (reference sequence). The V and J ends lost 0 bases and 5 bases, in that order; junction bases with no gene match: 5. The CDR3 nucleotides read TGTGCCAGTAGTATAGATCTCGGACAGGGATATGGCTACACCTTC. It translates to CASSIDLGQGYGYTF.

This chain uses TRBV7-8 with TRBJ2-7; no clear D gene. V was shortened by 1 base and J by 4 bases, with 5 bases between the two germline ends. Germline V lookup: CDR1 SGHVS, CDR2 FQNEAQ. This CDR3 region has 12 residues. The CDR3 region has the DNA TGTGCCAGCAGCTTAGTCCGTTACGAGCAGTACTTC. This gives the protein CASSLVRYEQYF.

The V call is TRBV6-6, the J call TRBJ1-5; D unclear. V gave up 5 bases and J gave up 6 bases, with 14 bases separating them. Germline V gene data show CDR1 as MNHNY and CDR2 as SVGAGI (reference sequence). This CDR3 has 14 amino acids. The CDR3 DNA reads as TGTGCCAGCAGTGAGGCGAGAGGGCCTCAGCCCCAGCATTTT. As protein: CASSEARGPQPQHF.

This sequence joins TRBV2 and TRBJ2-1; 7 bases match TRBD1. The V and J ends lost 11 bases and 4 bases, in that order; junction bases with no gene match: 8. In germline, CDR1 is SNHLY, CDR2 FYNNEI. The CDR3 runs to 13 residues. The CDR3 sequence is CAQPGQSYNEQFF. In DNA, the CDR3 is TGTGCCCAACCGGGACAGAGTTACAATGAGCAGTTCTTC.

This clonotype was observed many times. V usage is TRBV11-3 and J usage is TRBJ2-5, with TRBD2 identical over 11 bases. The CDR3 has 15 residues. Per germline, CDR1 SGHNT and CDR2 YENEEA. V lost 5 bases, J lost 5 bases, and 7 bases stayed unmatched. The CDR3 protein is CASSPGTSGGETQYF. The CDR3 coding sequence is TGTGCCAGCAGCCCAGGGACTAGCGGAGGTGAGACCCAGTACTTC.

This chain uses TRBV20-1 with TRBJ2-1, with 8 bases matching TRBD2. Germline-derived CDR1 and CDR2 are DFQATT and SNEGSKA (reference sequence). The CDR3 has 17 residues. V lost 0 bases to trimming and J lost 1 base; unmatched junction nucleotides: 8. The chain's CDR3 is CSARDPGRASSYNEQFF. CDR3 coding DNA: TGCAGTGCTAGAGATCCCGGGAGGGCCTCGTCCTACAATGAGCAGTTCTTC.

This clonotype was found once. The CDR3 nucleotides read TGTGCCAGCAGCGCGGGACTAGCGGGAGGGTGTGGGACAGATACGCAGTATTTT. Translating it yields CASSAGLAGGCGTDTQYF. This rearrangement joins TRBV9 to TRBJ2-3; TRBD2 matches at 16 bases. Germline values: CDR1 SGDLS, CDR2 YYNGEE. The CDR3 extends over 18 amino acids. V lost 3 bases, J lost 3 bases, and 7 bases stayed unmatched.

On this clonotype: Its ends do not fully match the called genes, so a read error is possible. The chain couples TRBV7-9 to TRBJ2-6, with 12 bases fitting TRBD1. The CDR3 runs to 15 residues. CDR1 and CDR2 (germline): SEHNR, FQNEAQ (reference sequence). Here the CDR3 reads CASSLGGTGGLTEAF. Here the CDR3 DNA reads TGTGCCAGCAGCTTAGGAGGGACAGGGGGCCTCACTGAAGCTTTC.

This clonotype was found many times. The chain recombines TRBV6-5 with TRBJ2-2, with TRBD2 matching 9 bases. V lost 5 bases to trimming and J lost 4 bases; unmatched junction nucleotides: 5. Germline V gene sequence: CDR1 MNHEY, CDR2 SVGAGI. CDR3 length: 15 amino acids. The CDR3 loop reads CASSPREGGTGELFF. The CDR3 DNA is TGTGCCAGCAGTCCGCGGGAGGGGGGCACCGGGGAGCTGTTTTTT.

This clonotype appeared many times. CDR3 coding DNA: TGTGCCAGCAGTGACAGGGGTAATTCACCCCTCCACTTT. Its translation is CASSDRGNSPLHF. The chain has TRBV6-4 and TRBJ1-6; tentatively, D is TRBD1 (5 bases). Germline V gives CDR1 MRHNA, CDR2 SNTAGT. V was clipped by 2 bases and J by 6 bases, with 5 bases between them. This CDR3 has 13 amino acids.

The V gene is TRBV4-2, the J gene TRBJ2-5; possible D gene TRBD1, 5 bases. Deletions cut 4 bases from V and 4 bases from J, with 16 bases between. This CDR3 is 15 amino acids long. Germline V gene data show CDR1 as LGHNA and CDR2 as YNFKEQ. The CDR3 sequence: CASSPGFGRGETQYF. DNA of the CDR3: TGTGCCAGCAGCCCAGGGTTTGGTAGGGGAGAGACCCAGTACTTC.

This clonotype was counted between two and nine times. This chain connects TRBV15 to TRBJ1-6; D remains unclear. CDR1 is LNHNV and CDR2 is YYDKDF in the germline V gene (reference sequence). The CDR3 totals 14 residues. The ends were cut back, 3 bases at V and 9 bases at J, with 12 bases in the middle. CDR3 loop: CATSSRKGPSPLHF. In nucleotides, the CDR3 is TGTGCCACCAGCAGTCGGAAAGGACCTTCACCCCTCCACTTT.

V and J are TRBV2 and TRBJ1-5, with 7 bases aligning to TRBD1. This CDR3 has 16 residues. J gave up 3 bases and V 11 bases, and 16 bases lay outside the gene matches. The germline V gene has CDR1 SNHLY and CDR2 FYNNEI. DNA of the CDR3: TGTGCCTGCAATGCCAAGGACAGGACCCCCAATCAGCCCCAGCATTTT. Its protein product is CACNAKDRTPNQPQHF.

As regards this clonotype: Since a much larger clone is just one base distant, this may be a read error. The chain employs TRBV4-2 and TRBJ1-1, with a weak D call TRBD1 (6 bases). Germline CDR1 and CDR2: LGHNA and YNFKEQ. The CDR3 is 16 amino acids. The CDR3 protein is CASSQEPMSGGSEASF. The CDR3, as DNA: TGTGCCAGCAGCCAAGAACCCATGTCGGGGGGCTCTGAAGCTTCCTTT.

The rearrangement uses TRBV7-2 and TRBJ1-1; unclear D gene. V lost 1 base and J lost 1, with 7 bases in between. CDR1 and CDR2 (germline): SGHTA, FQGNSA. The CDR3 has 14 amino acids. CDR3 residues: CASSLDRSNTEAFF. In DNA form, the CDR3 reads TGTGCCAGCAGCTTAGACAGATCGAACACTGAAGCTTTCTTT.

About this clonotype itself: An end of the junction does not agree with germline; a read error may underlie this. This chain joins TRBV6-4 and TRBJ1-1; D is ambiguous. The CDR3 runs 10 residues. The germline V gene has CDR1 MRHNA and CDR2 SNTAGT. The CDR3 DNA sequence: TGTGCCAGCGGGCCGGGCGAAGTTTTCTTT. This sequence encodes CASGPGEVFF.

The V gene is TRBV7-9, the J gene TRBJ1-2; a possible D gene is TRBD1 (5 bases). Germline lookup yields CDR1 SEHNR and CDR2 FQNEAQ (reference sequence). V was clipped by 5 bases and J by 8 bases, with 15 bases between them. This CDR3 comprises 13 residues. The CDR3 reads CASSLGVPGGYTF. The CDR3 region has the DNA TGTGCCAGCAGCCTAGGCGTCCCAGGGGGCTACACCTTC.

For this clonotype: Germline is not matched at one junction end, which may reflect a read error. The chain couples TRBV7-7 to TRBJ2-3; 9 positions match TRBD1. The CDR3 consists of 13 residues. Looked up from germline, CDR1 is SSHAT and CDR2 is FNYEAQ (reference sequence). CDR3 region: CASSTGQGDTQYF. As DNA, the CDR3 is TGTGCTAGCAGCACCGGACAGGGGGATACGCAGTATTTT.

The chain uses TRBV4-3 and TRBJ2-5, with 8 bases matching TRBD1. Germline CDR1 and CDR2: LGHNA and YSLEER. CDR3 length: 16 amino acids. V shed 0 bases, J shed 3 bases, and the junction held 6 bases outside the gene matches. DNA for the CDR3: TGCGCCAGCAGCCAAGAAGTCAGGGGGCGGGAAGAGACCCAGTACTTC. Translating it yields CASSQEVRGREETQYF.